This T cell receptor (beta chain) derives from a study of CD4+ T cells in melanoma. Per the germline V gene, CDR1 is SNHLY and CDR2 is FYNNEI. The V end was cut by 8 bases, the J end by 0 bases, with 10 bases between. This CDR3 contains 13 residues. Assay used: immunoSEQ multiplex PCR; TCRdb lists only in-frame clones, some missing. The sample carries over 130,000 clones, roughly 91% recorded once. The chain carries TRBV2 and TRBJ1-2; no firm D call. The source is a human donor with melanoma. CDR3 loop: CASCSSANYGYTF. DNA of the CDR3: TGTGCCAGCTGTTCCTCCGCTAACTATGGCTACACCTTC.